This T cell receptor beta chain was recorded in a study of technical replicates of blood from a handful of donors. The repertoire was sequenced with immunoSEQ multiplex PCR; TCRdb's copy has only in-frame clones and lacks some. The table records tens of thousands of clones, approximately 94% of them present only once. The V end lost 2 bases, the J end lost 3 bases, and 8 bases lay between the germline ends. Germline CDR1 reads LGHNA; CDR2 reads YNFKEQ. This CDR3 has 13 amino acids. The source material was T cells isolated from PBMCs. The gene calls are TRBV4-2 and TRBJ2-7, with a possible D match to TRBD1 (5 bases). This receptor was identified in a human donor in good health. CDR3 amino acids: CASSQRQHYEQYF. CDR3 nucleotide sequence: TGTGCCAGCAGCCAACGACAGCACTACGAGCAGTACTTC.